In its sample, the clone carrying this T cell receptor (beta chain) was seen a few times. Localized lung adenocarcinoma, a non-small cell lung cancer, affected the donors. This sample was included in a study of CD4 and CD8 cells across lung adenocarcinoma regions. TCRdb re-called the PCR reads with MiXCR, one entry per CDR3 protein. Of some 5,300 distinct CDR3 sequences detected, around 46% appear once; the ten largest clones hold about 20%. The CDR3 consists of 13 residues. Trimming took 5 bases from V and 4 from J, leaving 11 bases between them. The V gene's germline CDR1 is ENHRY and CDR2 SYGVKD. The receptor was isolated from a male donor with lung adenocarcinoma. The CD4 and CD8 labels of this study may be unreliable. The sequenced sample was CD4+ T cells from the margin of a lung tumor. The chain couples TRBV10-3 to TRBJ1-2, with a tentative D call TRBD1 (5 bases). This CDR3 is CAISTGTFYGYTF. The CDR3 coding sequence is TGTGCCATCAGTACCGGGACCTTCTATGGCTACACCTTC.